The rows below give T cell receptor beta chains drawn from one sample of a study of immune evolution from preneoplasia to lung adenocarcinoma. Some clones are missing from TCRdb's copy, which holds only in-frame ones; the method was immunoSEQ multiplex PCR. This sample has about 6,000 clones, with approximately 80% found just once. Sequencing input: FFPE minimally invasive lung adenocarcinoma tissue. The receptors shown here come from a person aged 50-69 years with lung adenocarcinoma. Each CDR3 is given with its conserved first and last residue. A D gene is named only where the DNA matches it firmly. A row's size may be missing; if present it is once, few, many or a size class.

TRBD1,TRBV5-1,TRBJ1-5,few,TGCGCCAGCAGCTTAGGTGCCGGGACAGGGGACCAGCCCCAGCATTTT,CASSLGAGTGDQPQHF
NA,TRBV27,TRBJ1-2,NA,TGTGCCAGCAGTCCTACGCGGGGGGAAGCAAACTATGGCTACACCTTC,CASSPTRGEANYGYTF
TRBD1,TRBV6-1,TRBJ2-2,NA,TGTGCCAGCAGTCCCGACAGGGGGAACACCGGGGAGCTGTTTTTT,CASSPDRGNTGELFF
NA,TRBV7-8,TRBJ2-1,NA,TGTGCCAGCAGAAAAGACAGGTTCAATGAGCAGTTCTTC,CASRKDRFNEQFF
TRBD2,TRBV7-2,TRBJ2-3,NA,TGTGCCAGCAGCTTATGGGGACTATCCACAGATACGCAGTATTTT,CASSLWGLSTDTQYF
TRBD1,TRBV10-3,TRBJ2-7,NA,TGTGCCATCAGCATGGACAGGGGGTACGAGCAGTACTTC,CAISMDRGYEQYF
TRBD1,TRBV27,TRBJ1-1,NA,TGTGCCAGCAGTTTTGGCCCGGGACAGGGGGTGGCTGAAGCTTTCTTT,CASSFGPGQGVAEAFF
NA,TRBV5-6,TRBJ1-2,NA,TGTGCCAGCAGCCCTGCCACACTCTATGGCTACACCTTC,CASSPATLYGYTF
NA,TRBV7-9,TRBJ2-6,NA,TGTGCCAGCAGCTTAGGCCCAGGTGGGGCCAACGTCCTGACTTTC,CASSLGPGGANVLTF
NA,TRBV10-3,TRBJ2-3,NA,TGTGCCATCGGCGACAGCCCCGATACGCAGTATTTT,CAIGDSPDTQYF
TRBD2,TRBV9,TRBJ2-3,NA,TGTGCCAGCAGCGTAGGTAGCGGGGGGACTGATACGCAGTATTTT,CASSVGSGGTDTQYF
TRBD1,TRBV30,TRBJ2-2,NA,TGTGCCTGGCGGGACAGCTCGAACACCGGGGAGCTGTTTTTT,CAWRDSSNTGELFF
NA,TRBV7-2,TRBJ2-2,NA,TGTGCCAGCAGCTTATTGGGTAGCGGGGAGCTGTTTTTT,CASSLLGSGELFF
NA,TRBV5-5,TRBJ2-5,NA,TGTGCCAGCAGCTTGAGGGGCGGGGGCCGGGGAGAGACCCAGTACTTC,CASSLRGGGRGETQYF
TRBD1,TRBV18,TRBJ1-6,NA,TGTGCCAGCTCACCGGACAGGGGAAAGATTTCACCCCTCCACTTT,CASSPDRGKISPLHF
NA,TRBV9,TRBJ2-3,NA,TGTGCCAGCAGCCCTACGGGACACCAACGTGGAGATACGCAGTATTTT,CASSPTGHQRGDTQYF
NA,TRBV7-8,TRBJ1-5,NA,TGTGCCAGCAGCGCCGGGGGCAATCAGCCCCAGCATTTT,CASSAGGNQPQHF
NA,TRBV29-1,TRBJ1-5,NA,TGCAGCGTTGGGACAGCAGCTAATCAGCCCCAGCATTTT,CSVGTAANQPQHF
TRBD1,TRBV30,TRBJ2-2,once,TGTGCCTGGAGTGTATTGGACAGGGTGACCGGGGAGCTGTTTTTT,CAWSVLDRVTGELFF
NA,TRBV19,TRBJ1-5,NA,TGTGCCAGTAGTAGAACGATGGTCGGCAATCAGCCCCAGCATTTT,CASSRTMVGNQPQHF
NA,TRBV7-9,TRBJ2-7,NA,TGTGCCAGCAGCTTAGCAGGGGCCACGTACGAGCAGTACTTC,CASSLAGATYEQYF
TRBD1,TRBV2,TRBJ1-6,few,TGTGCCAGCACCGGGACAGGGGGGAATTCACCCCTCCACTTT,CASTGTGGNSPLHF
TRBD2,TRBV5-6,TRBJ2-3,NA,TGTGCCAGCAGCCCAAGGGCGGGAGTGTCAGATACGCAGTATTTT,CASSPRAGVSDTQYF
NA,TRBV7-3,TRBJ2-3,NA,TGTGCCAGCAGCTCCATCCCAGGGGCAGATACGCAGTATTTT,CASSSIPGADTQYF
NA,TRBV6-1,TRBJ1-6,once,TGTGCCACCGGTTTGGAAAATTCACCCCTCCACTTT,CATGLENSPLHF
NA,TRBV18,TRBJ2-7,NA,TGTGCCAGCTCATCCTCCTCGGGGTCTTCAGGGCAGTACTTC,CASSSSSGSSGQYF